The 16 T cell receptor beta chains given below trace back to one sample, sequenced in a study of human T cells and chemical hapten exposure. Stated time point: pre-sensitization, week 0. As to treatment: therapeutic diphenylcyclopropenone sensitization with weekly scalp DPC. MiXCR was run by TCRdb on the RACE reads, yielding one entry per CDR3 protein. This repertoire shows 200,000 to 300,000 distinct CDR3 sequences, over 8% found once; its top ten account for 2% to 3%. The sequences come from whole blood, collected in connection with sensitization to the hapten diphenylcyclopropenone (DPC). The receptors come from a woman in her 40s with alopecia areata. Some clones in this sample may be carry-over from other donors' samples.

Written as DNA, the CDR3 is TGTGCCACGCGGGGGACGGGCCGCACAGATACGCAGTATTTT. Protein product: CATRGTGRTDTQYF. The rearrangement links TRBV24-1 to TRBJ2-3; 7 positions match TRBD2. The CDR3 consists of 14 residues. With 10 bases clipped from V and 1 base from J, the junction kept 7 bases outside the gene matches. Germline V gene data show CDR1 as KGHDR and CDR2 as SFDVKD.

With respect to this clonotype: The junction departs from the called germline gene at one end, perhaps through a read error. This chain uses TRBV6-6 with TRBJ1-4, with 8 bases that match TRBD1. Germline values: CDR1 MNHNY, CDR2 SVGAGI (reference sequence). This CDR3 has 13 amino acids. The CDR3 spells CASSYGTGENLFF. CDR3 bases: TGTGCCAGCAGTTACGGGACAGGTGAAAATCTGTTTTTT.

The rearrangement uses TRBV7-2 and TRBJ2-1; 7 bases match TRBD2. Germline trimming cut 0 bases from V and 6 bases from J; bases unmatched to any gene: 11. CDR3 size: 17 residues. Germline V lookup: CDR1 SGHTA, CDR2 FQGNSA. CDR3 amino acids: CASSLAGREAGGNEQFF. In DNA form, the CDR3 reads TGTGCCAGCAGCTTAGCGGGCCGGGAGGCCGGAGGCAATGAGCAGTTCTTC.

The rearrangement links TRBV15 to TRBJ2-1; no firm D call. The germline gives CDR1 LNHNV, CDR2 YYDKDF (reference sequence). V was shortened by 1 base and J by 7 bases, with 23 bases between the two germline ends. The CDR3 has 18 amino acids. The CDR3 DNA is TGTGCCACCAGCAGAGTTTCGGTTGGGGTTGGGGTTCCTAATGAGCAGTTCTTC. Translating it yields CATSRVSVGVGVPNEQFF.

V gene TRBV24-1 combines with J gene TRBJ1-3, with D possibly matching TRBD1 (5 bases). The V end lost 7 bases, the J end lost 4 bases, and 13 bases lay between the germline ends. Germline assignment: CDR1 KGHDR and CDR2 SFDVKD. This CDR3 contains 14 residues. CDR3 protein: CATSRAQVGNTIYF. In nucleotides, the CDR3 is TGTGCCACCAGCCGGGCACAGGTCGGAAACACCATATATTTT.

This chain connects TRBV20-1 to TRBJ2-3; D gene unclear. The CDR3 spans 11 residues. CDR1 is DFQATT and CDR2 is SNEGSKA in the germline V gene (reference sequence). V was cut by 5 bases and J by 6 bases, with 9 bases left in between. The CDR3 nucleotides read TGCAGTGCTCCCGTAGGGGATACGCAGTATTTT. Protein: CSAPVGDTQYF.

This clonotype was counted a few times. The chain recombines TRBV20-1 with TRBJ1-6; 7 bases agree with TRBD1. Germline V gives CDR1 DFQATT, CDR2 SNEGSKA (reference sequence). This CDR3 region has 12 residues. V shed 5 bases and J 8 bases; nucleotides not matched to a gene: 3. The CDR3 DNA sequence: TGCAGTGCTCGACAGGGAGATTCACCCCTCCACTTT. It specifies CSARQGDSPLHF.

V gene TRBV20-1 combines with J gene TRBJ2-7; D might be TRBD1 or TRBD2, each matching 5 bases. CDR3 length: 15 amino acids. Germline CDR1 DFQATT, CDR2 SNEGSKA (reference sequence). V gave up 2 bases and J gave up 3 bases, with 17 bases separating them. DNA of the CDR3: TGCAGTGCTAGAAACCCTCATGAGGGGCTCTACGAGCAGTACTTC. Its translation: CSARNPHEGLYEQYF.

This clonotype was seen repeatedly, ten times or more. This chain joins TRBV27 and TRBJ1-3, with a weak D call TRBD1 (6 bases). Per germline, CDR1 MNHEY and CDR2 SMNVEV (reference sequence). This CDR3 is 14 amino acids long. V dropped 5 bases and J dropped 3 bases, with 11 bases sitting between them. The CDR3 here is CASSLRGSGNTIYF. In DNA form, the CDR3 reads TGTGCCAGCAGTCTCAGGGGAAGTGGAAACACCATATATTTT.

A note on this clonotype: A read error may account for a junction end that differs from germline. The CDR3 region is CANSFQGSNYGYTF. As DNA, the CDR3 is TGTGCCAACAGTTTTCAGGGTTCAAACTATGGCTACACCTTC. The chain couples TRBV28 to TRBJ1-2; D is perhaps TRBD1 (5 bases). The CDR3 loop spans 14 amino acids. The germline CDR1 and CDR2 sequences are MDHEN and SYDVKM.

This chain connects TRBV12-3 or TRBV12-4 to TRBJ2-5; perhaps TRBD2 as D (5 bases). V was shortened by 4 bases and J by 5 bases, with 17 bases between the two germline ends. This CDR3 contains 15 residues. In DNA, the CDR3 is TGTGCCAGCAGTTCGCCGGGGTCGATCAAGGAGACCCAGTACTTC. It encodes CASSSPGSIKETQYF.

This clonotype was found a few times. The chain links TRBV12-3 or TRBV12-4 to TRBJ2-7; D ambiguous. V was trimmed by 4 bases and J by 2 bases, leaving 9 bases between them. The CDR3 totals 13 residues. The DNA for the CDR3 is TGTGCCAGCAGTTGGGAAGTCCCCTACGAGCAGTACTTC. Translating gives CASSWEVPYEQYF.

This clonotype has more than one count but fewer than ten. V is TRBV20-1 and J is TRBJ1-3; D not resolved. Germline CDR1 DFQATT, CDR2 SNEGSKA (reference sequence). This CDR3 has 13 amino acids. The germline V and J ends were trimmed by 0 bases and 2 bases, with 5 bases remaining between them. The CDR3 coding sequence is TGCAGTGCTAGAGAGGGTACTGGAAACACCATATATTTT. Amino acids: CSAREGTGNTIYF.

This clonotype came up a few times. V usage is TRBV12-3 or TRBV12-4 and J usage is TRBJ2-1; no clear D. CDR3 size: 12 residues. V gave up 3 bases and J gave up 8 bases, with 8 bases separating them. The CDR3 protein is CASSFDRYEQFF. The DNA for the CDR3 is TGTGCCAGCAGTTTTGACCGGTATGAGCAGTTCTTC.

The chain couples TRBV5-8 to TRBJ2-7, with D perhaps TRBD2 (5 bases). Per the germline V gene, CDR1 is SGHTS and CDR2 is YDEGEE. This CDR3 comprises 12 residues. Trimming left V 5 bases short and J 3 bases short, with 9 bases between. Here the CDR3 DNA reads TGTGCCAGCAGGCGGGCCGTCTACGAGCAGTACTTC. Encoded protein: CASRRAVYEQYF.

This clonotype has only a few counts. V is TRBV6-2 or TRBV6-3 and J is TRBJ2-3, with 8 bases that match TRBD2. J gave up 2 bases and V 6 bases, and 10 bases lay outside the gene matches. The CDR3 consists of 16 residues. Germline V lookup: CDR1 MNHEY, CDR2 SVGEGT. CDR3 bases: TGTGCCAGCAGATTGACCGGGACTAGAAACACAGATACGCAGTATTTT. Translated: CASRLTGTRNTDTQYF.